What follows are 9 T cell receptor beta chains derived from one specimen sequenced in a study of cytomegalovirus exposure and HLA in healthy donors. PCR employed 60 Vbeta and 13 Jbeta primers. TCRdb's copy holds only in-frame clones and misses some; the assay was immunoSEQ multiplex PCR. The data hold around 120,000 clones, with about 80% observed a single time. The specimen sequenced was PBMCs. The receptors come from a man aged 25 to 45 in good health and CMV-seronegative.

The chain employs TRBV6-5 and TRBJ2-5; no reliable D call. The last part of the DNA fits TRBJ2-7 better; the J call may be wrong. CDR3 size: 15 residues. Per the germline V gene, CDR1 is MNHEY and CDR2 is SVGAGI. In nucleotides, the CDR3 is TGTGCCAGCAGTTACTCCCGTTTTCTGGACTACGAGCAGTACTTC. Translation: CASSYSRFLDYEQYF.

This rearrangement joins TRBV11-2 to TRBJ2-1; 11 bases align to TRBD2. This CDR3 is built from 17 residues. Germline CDR1 SGHAT, CDR2 FQNNGV. Trimming removed 4 bases from V and 7 bases from J; junction bases left unmatched: 12. In DNA, the CDR3 is TGTGCCAGCAGCTCGACCGGGACTAGCGGAGGGGGGAATGAGCAGTTCTTC. Amino acids: CASSSTGTSGGGNEQFF.

The chain joins TRBV5-4 to TRBJ2-4; possible D gene TRBD1, 6 bases. Germline CDR1 is SGHNT and CDR2 is YYREEE (reference sequence). The CDR3 sequence is 17 residues long. V was cut by 4 bases and J by 1 base, with 18 bases left in between. The CDR3 DNA sequence: TGTGCCAGCAGCGAAGGTTGGGGGCGGGTGGCCAAAAACATTCAGTACTTC. It codes for CASSEGWGRVAKNIQYF.

CDR3: CASSLASSGGYEQYF. CDR3 coding DNA: TGTGCCAGCAGCTTAGCCTCTAGCGGGGGCTACGAGCAGTACTTC. V gene TRBV7-2 combines with J gene TRBJ2-7, with TRBD2 matching over 10 bases. V lost 0 bases, J lost 3 bases, and 2 bases stayed unmatched. The germline V gene has CDR1 SGHTA and CDR2 FQGNSA. The CDR3 contains 15 residues. The full variable domain, in which reference TRBV7-2 and TRBJ2-7 provide the parts outside the CDR3, is GAGVSQSPSNKVTEKGKDVELRCDPISGHTALYWYRQSLGQGLEFLIYFQGNSAPDKSGLPSDRFSAERTGGSVSTLTIQRTQQEDSAVYLCASSLASSGGYEQYFGPGTRLTVT.

This clone showed up just once. The chain uses TRBV4-1 and TRBJ2-1, with 7 bases aligning to TRBD2. With V trimmed by 10 bases and J by 6 bases, 15 bases remained unmatched. The CDR3 runs to 15 residues. Germline CDR1 MGHRA, CDR2 YSYEKL. The CDR3 spells CATTRWLSGSNEQFF. The CDR3 bases are TGCGCCACGACTAGATGGCTTAGCGGGTCCAATGAGCAGTTCTTC.

V gene TRBV7-9 combines with J gene TRBJ2-1, with 8 bases lining up with TRBD1. V gave up 1 base and J gave up 4 bases; unmatched junction bases: 0. The CDR3 loop spans 14 amino acids. Germline values: CDR1 SEHNR, CDR2 FQNEAQ (reference sequence). The CDR3 region has the DNA TGTGCCAGCAGCTTAGGACAGGGGTACAATGAGCAGTTCTTC. Protein: CASSLGQGYNEQFF.

V is TRBV11-2 and J is TRBJ2-7, with TRBD1 identical over 9 bases. The CDR3 runs 14 residues. Germline V gene sequence: CDR1 SGHAT, CDR2 FQNNGV. The J segment lost 3 bases and the V segment lost 0 bases, leaving 0 bases of the junction unmatched. The CDR3 loop reads CASSLETGGYEQYF. The DNA of the CDR3 is TGTGCCAGCAGCTTAGAGACAGGGGGCTACGAGCAGTACTTC.

This clone has a single count. This rearrangement joins TRBV5-6 to TRBJ2-5; 7 positions agree with TRBD1. The J call may be mistaken, given a closer DNA end match to TRBJ2-7. This CDR3 contains 15 residues. From germline, CDR1 is SGHDT and CDR2 YYEEEE. The chain's CDR3 is CASSFRTGPSYEQYF. The CDR3, as DNA: TGTGCCAGCAGCTTTCGGACAGGCCCTTCCTACGAGCAGTACTTC.

V gene TRBV18 combines with J gene TRBJ2-5; 7 positions agree with TRBD2. Germline CDR1 KGHSH, CDR2 LQKENI. The CDR3 covers 15 residues. Unmatched junction bases numbered 3, after V lost 1 base and J lost 1 base. The CDR3 sequence: CASSPLGGFQETQYF. CDR3 coding DNA: TGTGCCAGCTCACCACTCGGGGGGTTCCAAGAGACCCAGTACTTC.